These 17 T cell receptor beta chains originate from one sample sequenced in a study of PD-L1 blockade in urothelial cancer. The data were produced by immunoSEQ multiplex PCR, yet TCRdb's version contains in-frame clones alone and is incomplete. The sample yields under 25,000 clones, about 80% seen once. The sample's time point: peripheral blood 6 weeks after treatment start. Sequenced material: PBMCs, taken around atezolizumab (anti-PD-L1) treatment. The receptor set was obtained from a man aged 50 or older with urothelial cancer.

About this clone: Different DNA sequences within this sample yield the same CDR3. CDR3 DNA sequence: TGTGCCAGTAGTTCCCGGACTAGCGGGAGGACCTACAATGAGCAGTTCTTC. This codes for CASSSRTSGRTYNEQFF. The genes are TRBV19 and TRBJ2-1; 14 positions agree with TRBD2. This CDR3 has 17 amino acids. V trimming: 5 bases; J trimming: 2 bases; junction bases outside the gene matches: 5. Per the germline V gene, CDR1 is LNHDA and CDR2 is SQIVND (reference sequence).

CDR3 residues: CASNSIAAAENQPQHF. CDR3 bases: TGTGCCAGCAATAGCATAGCGGCCGCGGAAAATCAGCCCCAGCATTTT. V usage is TRBV2 and J usage is TRBJ1-5; no clear D gene. V was pared by 7 bases and J by 4 bases, with 20 bases between. CDR3 length equals 16 residues. Germline assignment: CDR1 SNHLY and CDR2 FYNNEI.

The chain is built from TRBV19 and TRBJ2-5, with D possibly being TRBD2 (6 bases). The CDR3 is 11 residues long. Trimming took 10 bases from V and 5 from J, leaving 11 bases between them. Germline loops: CDR1 LNHDA, CDR2 SQIVND (reference sequence). CDR3 nucleotides: TGTGCCATAGGGACTCGGGAGACCCAGTACTTC. Translated: CAIGTRETQYF.

The V gene is TRBV5-1, the J gene TRBJ2-1; TRBD2 matches at 9 bases. The CDR3 covers 15 residues. Germline lookup yields CDR1 SGHRS and CDR2 YFSETQ. The V segment lost 4 bases and the J segment 4 bases; nucleotides outside the gene matches: 6. The CDR3 region has the DNA TGCGCCAGCAGCATTAGCGGGGGCTCTTACAATGAGCAGTTCTTC. This encodes CASSISGGSYNEQFF.

This sequence joins TRBV5-1 and TRBJ1-3; D ambiguous. Trimming pared 0 bases from V and 0 bases from J, leaving 7 bases between. This CDR3 spans 15 amino acids. Germline V lookup: CDR1 SGHRS, CDR2 YFSETQ. The DNA for the CDR3 is TGCGCCAGCAGCTTGGGACACTCCTCTGGAAACACCATATATTTT. Translation: CASSLGHSSGNTIYF.

The chain has TRBV5-1 and TRBJ2-7, with D maybe TRBD1 (6 bases). Germline V gene lookup returns CDR1 SGHRS and CDR2 YFSETQ. There are 13 residues in the CDR3. Between the trimmed V and J ends, which lost 4 bases and 7 bases, there was a span of 15 bases. The CDR3 bases are TGCGCCAGCAGCGTCATACAGGGTGGGGAGCAGTACGTC. Its translation: CASSVIQGGEQYV.

DNA of the CDR3: TGTGCCAGCAGTGTCCCTGGGGCAGGCGCCTATGGCTACACCTTC. It translates to CASSVPGAGAYGYTF. The V call is TRBV28, the J call TRBJ1-2; tentative D call: TRBD1 (5 bases). CDR1 MDHEN and CDR2 SYDVKM come from the germline V gene. V shed 5 bases and J shed 4 bases, with 17 bases lying between them. CDR3 length: 15 amino acids.

V and J are TRBV2 and TRBJ1-1, with D hard to call. There are 14 residues in the CDR3. CDR1 is SNHLY, CDR2 FYNNEI, per germline. V was cut by 3 bases and J by 11 bases, with 19 bases left in between. CDR3 sequence reads: CASSDIITSWAAFF. The CDR3 nucleotides are TGTGCCAGCAGTGACATCATCACTTCTTGGGCGGCTTTCTTT. The full variable domain, completed using reference TRBV2 and TRBJ1-1, is EPEVTQTPSHQVTQMGQEVILRCVPISNHLYFYWYRQILGQKVEFLVSFYNNEISEKSEIFDDQFSVERPDGSNFTLKIRSTKLEDSAMYFCASSDIITSWAAFFGQGTRLTVV.

This chain links TRBV28 with TRBJ1-2; 7 bases are a match to TRBD1. Trimming at V came to 3 bases and at J to 2 bases, leaving 6 bases not matched to a gene. There are 15 residues in the CDR3. Per the germline V gene, CDR1 is MDHEN and CDR2 is SYDVKM. The CDR3 nucleotides are TGTGCCAGCAGTTTTCCAACACAGGGGAACTATGGCTACACCTTC. It specifies CASSFPTQGNYGYTF.

The V call is TRBV7-9, the J call TRBJ2-7; perhaps TRBD2 as D (6 bases). Per germline, CDR1 SEHNR and CDR2 FQNEAQ (reference sequence). This CDR3 has 19 amino acids. Trimming cost V 0 bases and J 3 bases, with 24 bases left between them. Here the CDR3 DNA reads TGTGCCAGCAGCTTAGCCCCACTAGCCTTCAACCGATTAAACTACGAGCAGTACTTC. Protein: CASSLAPLAFNRLNYEQYF.

This clone was counted a few times. The chain links TRBV7-2 to TRBJ1-6, with D perhaps TRBD1 (5 bases). Trimming pared 1 base from V and 7 bases from J, leaving 11 bases between. There are 15 residues in the CDR3. Germline lookup yields CDR1 SGHTA and CDR2 FQGNSA. The CDR3 coding sequence is TGTGCCAGCAGCTTAGGGGGCACAGTGAATTCACCCCTCCACTTT. Its protein product is CASSLGGTVNSPLHF.

The V and J genes are TRBV6-4 and TRBJ1-2, with D unresolved. Germline lookup yields CDR1 MRHNA and CDR2 SNTAGT. V was shortened by 2 bases and J by 3 bases, with 7 bases between the two germline ends. The CDR3 has 13 residues. CDR3 bases: TGTGCCAGCAGTGACACACCTCACTATGGCTACACCTTC. This gives the protein CASSDTPHYGYTF.

In this sample, this clone turned up once. The chain recombines TRBV9 with TRBJ1-1, with 7 bases aligning to TRBD1. This CDR3 contains 11 residues. J gave up 11 bases and V 3 bases, and 4 bases lay outside the gene matches. CDR1 SGDLS and CDR2 YYNGEE come from the germline V gene. CDR3 residues: CASSGTGVAFF. The CDR3 DNA follows: TGTGCCAGCAGCGGTACAGGGGTGGCTTTCTTT. The variable domain in full, with the rest retrieved from reference TRBV9 and TRBJ1-1, is DSGVTQTPKHLITATGQRVTLRCSPRSGDLSVYWYQQSLDQGLQFLIQYYNGEERAKGNILERFSAQQFPDLHSELNLSSLELGDSALYFCASSGTGVAFFGQGTRLTVV.

The V call is TRBV5-1, the J call TRBJ1-6, with D perhaps TRBD1 (6 bases). CDR1 SGHRS and CDR2 YFSETQ come from the germline V gene. This CDR3 comprises 14 residues. V was trimmed by 2 bases and J by 7 bases, leaving 10 bases between them. The CDR3 is CASSFGQKNSPLHF. The CDR3 coding sequence is TGCGCCAGCAGCTTTGGACAGAAGAATTCACCCCTCCACTTT. Based on the CDR3 plus reference TRBV5-1 and TRBJ1-6, the full variable domain is KAGVTQTPRYLIKTRGQQVTLSCSPISGHRSVSWYQQTPGQGLQFLFEYFSETQRNKGNFPGRFSGRQFSNSRSEMNVSTLELGDSALYLCASSFGQKNSPLHFGNGTRLTVT.

The chain joins TRBV19 to TRBJ2-4; 7 nucleotides line up with TRBD1. Germline CDR1 and CDR2: LNHDA and SQIVND (reference sequence). The junction had 12 bases not matched to a gene; V was cut back by 3 bases and J by 1 base. This CDR3 region has 18 residues. The CDR3 coding sequence is TGTGCCAGTAGTATCTCCTCTCCAGGGGGTGTGGCCAAAAACATTCAGTACTTC. Protein: CASSISSPGGVAKNIQYF.

This clone has just a few counts. The rearrangement joins TRBV19 to TRBJ1-1, with D unresolved. V was pared by 4 bases and J by 3 bases, with 15 bases between. This CDR3 has 15 amino acids. Germline values: CDR1 LNHDA, CDR2 SQIVND (reference sequence). The CDR3 nucleotides read TGTGCCAGTAGTACCGGAAGAGGGATCGACACTGAAGCTTTCTTT. The encoded protein is CASSTGRGIDTEAFF.

The chain recombines TRBV9 with TRBJ1-2; 8 bases map to TRBD1. This CDR3 spans 14 amino acids. The junction had 9 bases not matched to a gene; V was cut back by 4 bases and J by 7 bases. Germline V CDR1 and CDR2: SGDLS, YYNGEE. CDR3 protein: CASSRRTGRGGYTF. The CDR3 nucleotides are TGTGCCAGCAGCAGACGGACAGGGCGCGGTGGCTACACCTTC.